The 24 T cell receptor beta chains given below trace back to one sample, sequenced in a study of CD8+ T cells in alopecia areata. Treatment here: oral pan-JAK inhibitor, 5-10 mg twice daily. Following extraction, RNA underwent reverse transcription to cDNA, which served as the sequencing template. The table came from immunoSEQ multiplex PCR; TCRdb's copy has only in-frame clones and leaves some out. Here the sample spans 150,000 to 200,000 clones, roughly three fifths being singletons. The material sequenced was CD4+ T cells sorted from blood, taken at roughly week 49, from a patient treated with tofacitinib. The receptors derive from a human donor with alopecia areata.

Concerning this clone itself: Other DNA sequences in the same sample also yield this CDR3. The rearrangement uses TRBV29-1 and TRBJ1-2; TRBD1 is a possible D gene (6 bases). This CDR3 has 11 amino acids. The V end lost 6 bases, the J end lost 2 bases, and 7 bases lay between the germline ends. The germline V gene has CDR1 SQVTM and CDR2 ANQGSEA. The CDR3 bases are TGCAGCGTGGGACAAAACTATGGCTACACCTTC. Its translation: CSVGQNYGYTF.

The rearrangement uses TRBV30 and TRBJ2-2; D remains ambiguous. Germline lookup yields CDR1 GTSNPN and CDR2 SVGIG (reference sequence). The CDR3 runs to 12 residues. With 3 bases removed from V and 8 bases from J, the gap between germline ends came to 10 bases. The CDR3 bases are TGTGCCTGGAGGCCCTCGGTGGGGGAGCTGTTTTTT. Protein sequence: CAWRPSVGELFF.

The rearrangement uses TRBV5-1 and TRBJ1-1; tentative D call: TRBD1 (6 bases). The CDR3 is made up of 15 amino acids. The germline CDR1 and CDR2 sequences are SGHRS and YFSETQ. Trimming stripped 2 bases from V and 2 bases from J, with 13 bases between. CDR3 region: CASSFSDSQNTEAFF. The CDR3 bases are TGCGCCAGCAGCTTCTCGGACAGCCAAAACACTGAAGCTTTCTTT. The full variable domain, with the rest looked up from reference TRBV5-1 and TRBJ1-1, is KAGVTQTPRYLIKTRGQQVTLSCSPISGHRSVSWYQQTPGQGLQFLFEYFSETQRNKGNFPGRFSGRQFSNSRSEMNVSTLELGDSALYLCASSFSDSQNTEAFFGQGTRLTVV.

As regards this clone: This same CDR3 is encoded by further DNA sequences in the sample. The rearrangement links TRBV29-1 to TRBJ1-1, with D unclear. Trimming left V 5 bases short and J 1 base short, with 8 bases between. The CDR3 sequence is 12 residues long. Germline V gene sequence: CDR1 SQVTM, CDR2 ANQGSEA. Here the CDR3 reads CSVRQANTEAFF. Here the CDR3 DNA reads TGCAGCGTTAGGCAGGCGAACACTGAAGCTTTCTTT.

This clone was detected only a few times. The chain recombines TRBV30 with TRBJ1-5; no definite D call. The CDR3 consists of 12 residues. Trimming stripped 2 bases from V and 2 bases from J, with 4 bases between. CDR1 GTSNPN and CDR2 SVGIG come from the germline V gene (reference sequence). CDR3 region: CAWSLGNQPQHF. DNA for the CDR3: TGTGCCTGGAGTTTAGGCAATCAGCCCCAGCATTTT. Complete variable domain (other parts from reference TRBV30 and TRBJ1-5): SQTIHQWPATLVQPVGSPLSLECTVEGTSNPNLYWYRQAAGRGLQLLFYSVGIGQISSEVPQNLSASRPQDRQFILSSKKLLLSDSGFYLCAWSLGNQPQHFGDGTRLSIL.

This rearrangement joins TRBV5-6 to TRBJ2-3; D remains unclear. The V gene lost 1 base and the J gene lost 4 bases, with 4 bases spanning the gap. From germline, CDR1 is SGHDT and CDR2 YYEEEE. The CDR3 runs to 12 residues. In nucleotides, the CDR3 is TGTGCCAGCAGCTTGTGGGCAGATACGCAGTATTTT. It specifies CASSLWADTQYF.

V and J are TRBV25-1 and TRBJ1-2; D remains ambiguous. V lost 3 bases and J lost 8, with 7 bases in between. Per the germline V gene, CDR1 is MGHDK and CDR2 is SYGVNS. The CDR3 contains 11 residues. DNA of the CDR3: TGTGCCAGCAGTGAGTTGCAGGGCTACACCTTC. Its translation is CASSELQGYTF.

The rearrangement links TRBV5-1 to TRBJ1-6; no definite D call. V lost 4 bases, J lost 9 bases, and 14 bases lay in between. The CDR3 is made up of 14 amino acids. Germline V CDR1 and CDR2: SGHRS, YFSETQ. The CDR3 is CASSPGNLGSPLHF. DNA of the CDR3: TGCGCCAGCAGCCCGGGGAACTTAGGTTCACCCCTCCACTTT.

This clone was found many times. The rearrangement joins TRBV19 to TRBJ1-5, with a weak D call TRBD1 (5 bases). The germline gives CDR1 LNHDA, CDR2 SQIVND (reference sequence). The CDR3 has 15 residues. Trimming stripped 10 bases from V and 4 bases from J, with 20 bases between. CDR3 loop: CATTRVGDPNQPQHF. The CDR3 nucleotides are TGTGCCACCACGAGGGTCGGGGACCCAAATCAGCCCCAGCATTTT.

The chain employs TRBV5-6 and TRBJ2-2; weak D call: TRBD1 (6 bases). Germline V gene data show CDR1 as SGHDT and CDR2 as YYEEEE. The CDR3 length is 13 residues. The V end lost 3 bases, the J end lost 5 bases, and 8 bases lay between the germline ends. The CDR3 sequence is CASSYGQTGELFF. The CDR3, as DNA: TGTGCCAGCAGCTATGGACAGACCGGGGAGCTGTTTTTT.

This clone was observed a few times. V is TRBV15 and J is TRBJ2-3, with 12 bases fitting TRBD1. Trimming cost V 4 bases and J 0 bases; bases outside gene matches: 11. This CDR3 comprises 19 residues. CDR1 LNHNV and CDR2 YYDKDF come from the germline V gene (reference sequence). CDR3 loop: CATSTDSGQGARSTDTQYF. DNA of the CDR3: TGTGCCACCAGCACCGATTCGGGACAGGGGGCGAGGAGCACAGATACGCAGTATTTT.

J is TRBJ1-1 and V is TRBV7-2; D gene ambiguous. The CDR3 loop spans 14 amino acids. Germline V lookup: CDR1 SGHTA, CDR2 FQGNSA. Trimming shortened V by 6 bases and J by 2 bases, and 13 bases separated the two germline ends. The CDR3 DNA reads as TGTGCCAGCAGACCTAACAATTATAACACTGAAGCTTTCTTT. Translation: CASRPNNYNTEAFF. Using reference TRBV7-2 and TRBJ1-1 for the parts outside the CDR3, the full variable domain is GAGVSQSPSNKVTEKGKDVELRCDPISGHTALYWYRQSLGQGLEFLIYFQGNSAPDKSGLPSDRFSAERTGGSVSTLTIQRTQQEDSAVYLCASRPNNYNTEAFFGQGTRLTVV.

This clone occurred a few times. This sequence joins TRBV4-3 and TRBJ1-5; D call uncertain. Germline V CDR1 and CDR2: LGHNA, YSLEER. Trimming cost V 0 bases and J 6 bases, with 15 bases left between them. This CDR3 spans 16 amino acids. The CDR3 DNA follows: TGCGCCAGCAGCCAAGATATCGGGGTTATGCGTCAGCCCCAGCATTTT. This codes for CASSQDIGVMRQPQHF.

The chain combines TRBV30 with TRBJ1-2, with TRBD1 matching 10 bases. CDR3 length: 12 residues. The V gene's germline CDR1 is GTSNPN and CDR2 SVGIG (reference sequence). With 3 bases clipped from V and 6 bases from J, the junction kept 1 base outside the gene matches. This chain's CDR3 is CAWSGTGDGYTF. DNA of the CDR3: TGTGCCTGGAGCGGGACAGGGGATGGCTACACCTTC.

This rearrangement joins TRBV7-2 to TRBJ2-3; 10 nucleotides agree with TRBD2. V shed 5 bases and J 12 bases; nucleotides not matched to a gene: 11. Germline CDR1 SGHTA, CDR2 FQGNSA. The length of the CDR3 is 14 residues. For the CDR3, the DNA is TGTGCCAGCAGCCCTCCGGGACTAGCGTTAGATCAGTATTTT. This gives the protein CASSPPGLALDQYF.

The sample holds one count of this clone. The chain is built from TRBV2 and TRBJ1-2; 8 nucleotides line up with TRBD1. V lost 8 bases, J lost 3 bases, and 5 bases stayed unmatched. CDR1 is SNHLY, CDR2 FYNNEI, per germline. This CDR3 comprises 13 residues. The CDR3 bases are TGTGCCAGCCCTGGACAGGGCGACTATGGCTACACCTTC. Translating it yields CASPGQGDYGYTF.

The V call is TRBV11-2, the J call TRBJ2-5; either TRBD1 or TRBD2 may supply D (6 bases each). This CDR3 is built from 15 residues. V lost 1 base and J 5 bases, leaving 14 bases between the germline ends. Germline-derived CDR1 and CDR2 are SGHAT and FQNNGV. CDR3 residues: CASSLGGASKETQYF. Here the CDR3 DNA reads TGTGCCAGCAGCTTAGGGGGGGCTAGCAAGGAGACCCAGTACTTC.

The V gene is TRBV14, the J gene TRBJ1-2; a weak D match, TRBD1 (5 bases). The V and J ends lost 4 bases and 9 bases respectively, with 12 bases between them. Germline-derived CDR1 and CDR2 are SGHDN and FVKESK. This CDR3 is 12 amino acids long. For the CDR3, the DNA is TGTGCCAGCAGCCCGGGACGGTGGAGCTACACCTTC. The encoded protein is CASSPGRWSYTF.

The chain uses TRBV15 and TRBJ2-6; D gene uncertain. Germline V gene sequence: CDR1 LNHNV, CDR2 YYDKDF (reference sequence). Trimming took 8 bases from V and 4 from J, leaving 12 bases between them. This CDR3 contains 14 residues. The CDR3 nucleotides read TGTGCCACCGCGGCGCCCAGGGGGGCCAACGTCCTGACTTTC. Protein product: CATAAPRGANVLTF.

Only one count was recorded for this clone. This rearrangement joins TRBV5-6 to TRBJ2-7; D uncertain. Trimming took 0 bases from V and 2 from J, leaving 9 bases between them. The CDR3 length is 14 residues. CDR1 is SGHDT and CDR2 is YYEEEE in the germline V gene. The CDR3 protein is CASSLAYQPYEQYF. CDR3 nucleotide sequence: TGTGCCAGCAGCTTGGCCTACCAGCCCTACGAGCAGTACTTC.

This sequence joins TRBV6-1 and TRBJ2-3, with 8 positions matching TRBD1. The CDR3 consists of 14 residues. The trim removed 6 bases at V and 6 bases at J, leaving 8 bases unmatched. The germline gives CDR1 MNHNS, CDR2 SASEGT. DNA of the CDR3: TGTGCCAGCAGCCGGGACAGGCTCATGGATACGCAGTATTTT. Its translation: CASSRDRLMDTQYF.

The chain couples TRBV29-1 to TRBJ2-3; D call uncertain. The CDR3 is 11 residues long. Germline V CDR1 and CDR2: SQVTM, ANQGSEA. With 4 bases removed from V and 6 bases from J, the gap between germline ends came to 8 bases. The CDR3 DNA reads as TGCAGCGTTGCCGCCGTCGATACGCAGTATTTT. Translated: CSVAAVDTQYF.

This clone was seen only a few times. The V gene is TRBV4-3, the J gene TRBJ2-5; D is undetermined. CDR1 and CDR2 from the germline V gene are LGHNA and YSLEER. The CDR3 has 15 amino acids. The germline V and J ends were trimmed by 0 bases and 5 bases, with 13 bases remaining between them. CDR3 in amino acids: CASSQDHLGMETQYF. DNA of the CDR3: TGCGCCAGCAGCCAAGATCATCTGGGAATGGAGACCCAGTACTTC.

The genes are TRBV29-1 and TRBJ2-7; 7 positions agree with TRBD1. Germline loops: CDR1 SQVTM, CDR2 ANQGSEA. The trim removed 6 bases at V and 2 bases at J, leaving 4 bases unmatched. CDR3 length: 12 residues. The CDR3 DNA is TGCAGCGTAAGGGACAGCACCTACGAGCAGTACTTC. This encodes CSVRDSTYEQYF.